A single T cell receptor (beta chain) is shown here with its context. The sample is drawn from a study of cytomegalovirus exposure and HLA in healthy donors. Germline CDR1 is SGHAT and CDR2 is FQNNGV. Deletions cut 1 base from V and 6 bases from J, with 7 bases between. The CDR3 totals 14 residues. It was healthy bone marrow donors who served as donors. The PCR employed 60 Vbeta primers together with 13 Jbeta primers. TCRdb keeps only in-frame clones here, not all; method: immunoSEQ multiplex PCR. The sample yields 90,000 to 120,000 clones, 79% seen once. The clonotype comes from a female donor in good health and CMV-seropositive. V usage is TRBV11-2 and J usage is TRBJ1-6, with D maybe TRBD1 (5 bases). The source material was PBMCs. Here the CDR3 reads CASSLGQINSPLHF. The CDR3 region has the DNA TGTGCCAGCAGCTTAGGACAGATTAATTCACCCCTCCACTTT.